These 19 T cell receptor beta chains were all obtained from the same sample, sequenced in a study of shared clonotypes between healthy human individuals. The repertoire was sequenced with immunoSEQ multiplex PCR; TCRdb's copy has only in-frame clones and lacks some. Among approximately 500,000 clones, roughly 95% were seen once, and the ten largest hold 0.05% to 0.07%. Sequencing was done on a sample of naive CD4+ T cells sorted from blood. Subset: CD45RA+ positively selected. These receptors were taken from a woman younger than 45 in good health.

This clone was seen only a few times. The gene calls are TRBV4-1 and TRBJ2-2; perhaps TRBD2 as D (7 bases). The CDR3 has 14 amino acids. Trimming shortened V by 2 bases and J by 15 bases, and 19 bases separated the two germline ends. CDR1 is MGHRA, CDR2 YSYEKL, per germline. The DNA for the CDR3 is TGCGCCAGCAGCCAACAAGGGGGGGACCCTAGGTTGTTTTTT. This codes for CASSQQGGDPRLFF.

The chain is built from TRBV27 and TRBJ2-5; perhaps TRBD1 as D (6 bases). The CDR3 runs to 15 residues. The germline V and J ends were trimmed by 4 bases and 4 bases, with 16 bases remaining between them. Germline CDR1 MNHEY, CDR2 SMNVEV (reference sequence). The CDR3 region is CASSSPGQTRETQYF. CDR3 coding DNA: TGTGCCAGCAGTTCCCCGGGACAAACTAGAGAGACCCAGTACTTC.

The chain couples TRBV18 to TRBJ1-4; D is perhaps TRBD1 (6 bases). Germline V CDR1 and CDR2: KGHSH, LQKENI. CDR3 length equals 17 residues. V was cut by 6 bases and J by 4 bases, with 21 bases left in between. The CDR3 DNA reads TGTGCCAGCTCCCCAAGGGGTTCAGGACAGCTTAATGAAAAACTGTTTTTT. This gives the protein CASSPRGSGQLNEKLFF.

CDR3 nucleotides: TGCAGCGTTGTTAAGGGGGGCGGTAGCGACACTGAAGCTTTCTTT. Translation gives CSVVKGGGSDTEAFF. V gene TRBV29-1 combines with J gene TRBJ1-1; D perhaps matches TRBD1 (6 bases). Germline assignment: CDR1 SQVTM and CDR2 ANQGSEA. This CDR3 has 15 residues. Trimming pared 4 bases from V and 3 bases from J, leaving 18 bases between.

This chain uses TRBV27 with TRBJ2-4, with D unclear. Trimming cost V 3 bases and J 0 bases, with 6 bases left between them. The germline V gene has CDR1 MNHEY and CDR2 SMNVEV (reference sequence). This CDR3 is built from 14 residues. In DNA, the CDR3 is TGTGCCAGCAGTTTCTCAGTAGCCAAAAACATTCAGTACTTC. Translating it yields CASSFSVAKNIQYF.

The chain is built from TRBV5-1 and TRBJ1-4; D not certain. V gave up 0 bases and J gave up 4 bases, with 10 bases separating them. The germline CDR1 and CDR2 sequences are SGHRS and YFSETQ. The CDR3 is 15 residues long. Here the CDR3 reads CASSLGGIGNEKLFF. DNA of the CDR3: TGCGCCAGCAGCTTGGGCGGAATAGGTAATGAAAAACTGTTTTTT.

The V gene is TRBV27, the J gene TRBJ2-7, with D unclear. CDR3 size: 13 residues. Germline V gene lookup returns CDR1 MNHEY and CDR2 SMNVEV (reference sequence). V was trimmed by 5 bases and J by 2 bases, leaving 10 bases between them. The CDR3, as DNA: TGTGCCAGCAGTGAAGCGCCGACCTACGAGCAGTACTTC. Encoded protein: CASSEAPTYEQYF.

The rearrangement joins TRBV28 to TRBJ2-3, with a tentative D call TRBD2 (6 bases). Trimming pared 8 bases from V and 0 bases from J, leaving 9 bases between. The CDR3 runs 13 residues. Germline assignment: CDR1 MDHEN and CDR2 SYDVKM. CDR3 sequence (DNA): TGTGCCAGCGGCGGGGCTAGCACAGATACGCAGTATTTT. This translates into CASGGASTDTQYF.

DNA for the CDR3: TGTGCTAGTGGTTTGGACGGACAGGGGGAGACCCAGTACTTC. Translating it yields CASGLDGQGETQYF. V usage is TRBV12-5 and J usage is TRBJ2-5; 9 bases agree with TRBD1. This CDR3 contains 14 residues. V lost 1 base and J lost 5; bases outside the gene matches: 2. Per germline, CDR1 LGHNT and CDR2 FRNRAP.

The chain joins TRBV19 to TRBJ1-5; D is uncertain. CDR1 LNHDA and CDR2 SQIVND come from the germline V gene (reference sequence). This CDR3 region has 13 residues. V gave up 7 bases and J gave up 5 bases, with 12 bases separating them. The CDR3 nucleotides read TGTGCCAGTAATGAGAGGGAATATCAGCCCCAGCATTTT. This translates into CASNEREYQPQHF.

This clone was recorded only once. For the CDR3, the DNA is TGTGCCAGTAGTATAGCGGACAGGGGTGAAGCTTTCTTT. Translating gives CASSIADRGEAFF. The chain employs TRBV19 and TRBJ1-1, with 9 bases fitting TRBD1. The CDR3 loop spans 13 amino acids. Losses at the gene ends were 1 base for V and 7 bases for J; bases not matched to a gene: 1. The germline V gene encodes CDR1 LNHDA and CDR2 SQIVND (reference sequence).

The J gene is TRBJ1-1, the V gene TRBV28; 10 bases line up with TRBD1. J was trimmed by 3 bases and V by 4 bases; bases with no gene match: 8. Germline V gene sequence: CDR1 MDHEN, CDR2 SYDVKM. This CDR3 spans 16 amino acids. CDR3 amino acids: CASSSGQGYKDTEAFF. DNA for the CDR3: TGTGCCAGCAGTTCGGGACAGGGGTATAAGGACACTGAAGCTTTCTTT. The full variable domain, in which reference TRBV28 and TRBJ1-1 provide the parts outside the CDR3, is DVKVTQSSRYLVKRTGEKVFLECVQDMDHENMFWYRQDPGLGLRLIYFSYDVKMKEKGDIPEGYSVSREKKERFSLILESASTNQTSMYLCASSSGQGYKDTEAFFGQGTRLTVV.

The chain combines TRBV11-1 with TRBJ1-2; TRBD1 agrees at 10 bases. The germline V gene has CDR1 SGHAT and CDR2 FQDESV (reference sequence). J was trimmed by 7 bases and V by 4 bases; bases with no gene match: 3. The CDR3 contains 13 residues. CDR3 region: CASSYRQGAGYTF. In nucleotides, the CDR3 is TGTGCCAGCAGCTACAGACAGGGGGCTGGCTACACCTTC.

The chain links TRBV11-3 to TRBJ2-1; the match to TRBD2 covers 8 bases. CDR3 length: 17 amino acids. Looked up from germline, CDR1 is SGHNT and CDR2 is YENEEA. With 4 bases clipped from V and 3 bases from J, the junction kept 11 bases outside the gene matches. The CDR3 DNA reads TGTGCCAGCAGCTCCCGGGGGGGGAAAGGACTCTACAATGAGCAGTTCTTC. Encoded protein: CASSSRGGKGLYNEQFF.

V gene TRBV5-4 combines with J gene TRBJ2-7; D is unclear. The CDR3 length is 13 residues. V gave up 4 bases and J gave up 5 bases, with 13 bases separating them. CDR1 is SGHNT, CDR2 YYREEE, per germline (reference sequence). The CDR3 loop is CASSPQAYNEQYF. CDR3 bases: TGTGCCAGCAGCCCCCAGGCATATAACGAGCAGTACTTC.

The chain joins TRBV28 to TRBJ2-1; D might be TRBD1 (5 bases). The CDR3 extends over 13 amino acids. Looked up from germline, CDR1 is MDHEN and CDR2 is SYDVKM. The V end was cut by 7 bases, the J end by 3 bases, with 10 bases between. The CDR3 coding sequence is TGTGCCAGCAAACGGCAGGGCTACAATGAGCAGTTCTTC. This sequence encodes CASKRQGYNEQFF.

The V gene is TRBV29-1, the J gene TRBJ1-1; 8 bases are a match to TRBD1. Germline lookup yields CDR1 SQVTM and CDR2 ANQGSEA. V shed 6 bases, J shed 7 bases, and the junction held 13 bases outside the gene matches. The CDR3 consists of 14 residues. This CDR3 is CSVETGQGWSEAFF. The CDR3 DNA is TGCAGCGTGGAGACCGGACAGGGCTGGAGTGAAGCTTTCTTT.

The V gene is TRBV18, the J gene TRBJ2-2; D may be TRBD1 (6 bases). CDR3 size: 14 residues. Trimming took 0 bases from V and 6 from J, leaving 8 bases between them. Germline V gene data show CDR1 as KGHSH and CDR2 as LQKENI. The CDR3 reads CASSPPSGAGELFF. The CDR3 DNA reads TGTGCCAGCTCACCACCGTCAGGGGCCGGGGAGCTGTTTTTT.

This rearrangement joins TRBV6-5 to TRBJ2-7, with D maybe TRBD2 (5 bases). The CDR3 consists of 14 residues. Germline CDR1 and CDR2: MNHEY and SVGAGI. V lost 3 bases, J lost 0 bases, and 9 bases lay in between. This CDR3 is CASSYSADSYEQYF. The CDR3 region has the DNA TGTGCCAGCAGTTATTCAGCGGACTCCTACGAGCAGTACTTC.